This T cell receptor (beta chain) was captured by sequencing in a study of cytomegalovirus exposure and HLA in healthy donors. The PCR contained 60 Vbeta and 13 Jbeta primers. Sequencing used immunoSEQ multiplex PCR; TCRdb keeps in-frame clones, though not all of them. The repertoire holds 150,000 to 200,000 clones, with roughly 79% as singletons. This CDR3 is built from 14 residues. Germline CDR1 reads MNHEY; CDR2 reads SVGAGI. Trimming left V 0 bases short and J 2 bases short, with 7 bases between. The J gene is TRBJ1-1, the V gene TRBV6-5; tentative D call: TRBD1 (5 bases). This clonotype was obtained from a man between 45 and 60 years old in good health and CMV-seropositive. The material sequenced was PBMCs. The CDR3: CASSYSDTNTEAFF. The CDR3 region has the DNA TGTGCCAGCAGTTACTCGGACACCAACACTGAAGCTTTCTTT.